This TCR beta chain is drawn from a study of OX40 agonist ivuxolimab in advanced cancers. Study-level background: The costimulatory receptor OX40 (CD134) was targeted by ivuxolimab, a fully human IgG2 agonistic monoclonal antibody. Intravenous ivuxolimab was administered to patients every 2 weeks at six dose levels: 0.01, 0.1, 0.3, 1.5, 3 and 10 mg/kg. Of the 50 or so patients in dose escalation, 19 had hepatocellular carcinoma, some 15 had melanoma, 9 had renal cell carcinoma and 9 had head and neck cancer. The dose-escalation cohort was about 83% male with a mean age of about 58 years, ranging from about 23 to 85. Prior anti-PD-1, anti-PD-L1 or anti-CTLA-4 therapy was permitted, and checkpoint inhibitors had been received by under 50% of dose-escalation patients. Partial responses were achieved by three dose-escalation patients, of whom one had hepatocellular carcinoma and two had cutaneous melanoma. The point of sequencing TCRbeta in the periphery was to test whether ivuxolimab changed TCR sequence diversity and drove clonal T-cell expansion. The monotherapy dose-escalation portion (N ≈ 57 patients) of the phase I ivuxolimab trial is reported in the paper.

Study-wide findings and limitations: Low levels of normalized T-cell clonal expansion were also seen in some patients who did not respond. After ivuxolimab, expanded clones were on average more numerous among CD8+ T cells than among CD4+ T cells. In the 0.1-3.0 mg/kg groups, partial responders were among the patients with the lowest normalized peripheral clonal expansion, particularly in CD8+ T cells. Antigen specificity was not determined for the clonally expanded peripheral T cells. At doses of 0.1 to 3.0 mg/kg, clonal expansion of both CD4+ and CD8+ blood T cells was observed from baseline to week 6.

Genomic DNA was extracted from sorted cells for sequencing of the TCRbeta CDR3 region. The immunoSEQ Assay was used for sequencing of TCRbeta CDR3 regions. TCRdb took over this immuneACCESS table, retaining in-frame rearrangements with V and J assigned. Such tables are incomplete; in checked studies, under half of the missing clones stem from an unresolved V gene, and the remainder is unexplained. The sample table shows about 11,000 clones, and approximately 78% are seen once. Together, the top ten hold about a fifth of the sample. The CDR3 spans 14 residues, from the cysteine through the phenylalanine. Only CDR3 DNA remains: 42 bases, in frame from the first base. The germline V gene (reference sequence) provides CDR1 LNHDA and CDR2 SQIVND. The trim is 6 bases for V and 3 bases for J, with a gap of 11 bases between the germline ends. Patients with autoimmune disease history or receiving systemic immunosuppression were excluded from the trial. Peripheral blood for TCR sequencing was collected from all dose cohorts at baseline, on cycle 4 day 1, and on cycle 7 day 1. The samples were drawn from a first-in-human, open-label, multicenter phase I dose-escalation trial of ivuxolimab. Adults with locally advanced or metastatic head and neck squamous cell, hepatocellular, melanoma or renal cell carcinoma were enrolled in the trial. CD4+ and CD8+ T cells were sorted separately from peripheral blood before TCR sequencing.

Concerning this clone: The target of this receptor is not known. Per-base quality was not reported, and no clone a single base away is much larger than it.

The receptor was isolated from an adult with an advanced solid tumor such as melanoma, head and neck, liver or kidney cancer. Sequencing was performed on CD4+ or CD8+ T cells sorted from blood, taken in a trial of the OX40 agonist ivuxolimab. Here the chain combines TRBV19 and TRBJ2-2, with a tentative D gene TRBD1 over 7 matching bases. The CDR3 corresponds to CASREGAYTGELFF. The nucleotide sequence is TGTGCCAGTAGGGAGGGGGCCTACACCGGGGAGCTGTTTTTT.